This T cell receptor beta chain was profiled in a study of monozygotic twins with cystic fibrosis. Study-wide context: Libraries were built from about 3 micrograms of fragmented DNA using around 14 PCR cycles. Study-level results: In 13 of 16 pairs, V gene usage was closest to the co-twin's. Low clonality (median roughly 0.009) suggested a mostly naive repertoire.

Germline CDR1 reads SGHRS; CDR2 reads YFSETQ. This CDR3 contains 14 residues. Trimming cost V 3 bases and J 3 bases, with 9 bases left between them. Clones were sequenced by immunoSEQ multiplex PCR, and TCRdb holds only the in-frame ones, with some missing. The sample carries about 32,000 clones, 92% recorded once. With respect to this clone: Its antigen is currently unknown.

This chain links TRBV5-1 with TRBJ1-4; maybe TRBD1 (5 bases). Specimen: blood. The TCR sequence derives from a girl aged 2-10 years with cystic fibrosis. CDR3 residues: CASSWGTSNEKLFF. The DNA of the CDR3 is TGCGCCAGCAGCTGGGGGACCTCTAATGAAAAACTGTTTTTT.